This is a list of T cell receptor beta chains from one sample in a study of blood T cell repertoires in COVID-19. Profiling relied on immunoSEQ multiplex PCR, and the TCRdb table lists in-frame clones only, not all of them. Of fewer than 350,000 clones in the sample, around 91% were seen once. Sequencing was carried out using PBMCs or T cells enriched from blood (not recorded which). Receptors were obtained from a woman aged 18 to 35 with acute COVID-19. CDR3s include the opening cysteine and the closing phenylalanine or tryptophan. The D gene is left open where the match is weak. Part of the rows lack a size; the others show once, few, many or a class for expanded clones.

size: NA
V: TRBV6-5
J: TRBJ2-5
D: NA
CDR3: CASSYSNYPDQETQYF
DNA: TGTGCCAGCAGTTACTCGAATTATCCAGATCAAGAGACCCAGTACTTC

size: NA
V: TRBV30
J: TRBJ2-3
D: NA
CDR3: CAWSGQQTSTDTQYF
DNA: TGTGCCTGGAGTGGACAGCAAACAAGCACAGATACGCAGTATTTT

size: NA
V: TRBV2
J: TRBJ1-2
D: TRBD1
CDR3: CASSARAWGDRKSNYGYTF
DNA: TGTGCCAGCAGTGCCCGGGCATGGGGGGACAGGAAATCTAACTATGGCTACACCTTC

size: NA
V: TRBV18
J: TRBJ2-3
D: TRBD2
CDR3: CASSPISTSVATDTQYF
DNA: TGTGCCAGCTCACCAATCTCTACTAGCGTGGCTACAGATACGCAGTATTTT

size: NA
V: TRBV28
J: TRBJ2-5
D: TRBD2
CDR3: CASSGRLGTSRETQYF
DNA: TGTGCCAGCAGCGGAAGGTTAGGGACTAGCAGAGAGACCCAGTACTTC

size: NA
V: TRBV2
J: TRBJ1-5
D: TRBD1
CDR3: CASSAGGRDNQPQHF
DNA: TGTGCCAGCAGTGCAGGGGGCAGGGACAATCAGCCCCAGCATTTT

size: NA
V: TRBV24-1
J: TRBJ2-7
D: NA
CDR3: CATSDTTLYEQYF
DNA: TGTGCCACCAGTGACACGACTTTATACGAGCAGTACTTC

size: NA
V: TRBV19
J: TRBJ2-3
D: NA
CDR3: CASSIGMDTQYF
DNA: TGTGCCAGTAGTATAGGTATGGATACGCAGTATTTT

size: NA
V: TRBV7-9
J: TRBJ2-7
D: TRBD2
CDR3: CASSSATSGRYEQYF
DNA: TGTGCCAGCAGCTCGGCGACTAGCGGGAGATACGAGCAGTACTTC

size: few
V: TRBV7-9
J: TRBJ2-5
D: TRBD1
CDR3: CASSSESGQGETQYF
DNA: TGTGCCAGCAGCTCCGAATCGGGACAGGGAGAGACCCAGTACTTC

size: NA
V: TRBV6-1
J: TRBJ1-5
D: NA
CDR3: CASSVSHGESDQPQHF
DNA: TGTGCCAGCAGTGTATCACACGGGGAGAGTGATCAGCCCCAGCATTTT

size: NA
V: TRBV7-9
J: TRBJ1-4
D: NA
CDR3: CASSTTLPGRGKLFF
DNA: TGTGCCAGCAGTACAACCCTCCCGGGCCGGGGGAAACTGTTTTTT

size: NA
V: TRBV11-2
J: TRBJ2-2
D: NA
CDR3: CASSTRSGRDTGELFF
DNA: TGTGCCAGCAGCACTAGAAGCGGTCGAGACACCGGGGAGCTGTTTTTT

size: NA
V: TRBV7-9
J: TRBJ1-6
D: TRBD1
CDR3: CASSRGQSNSPLHF
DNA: TGTGCCAGCAGCCGGGGACAGTCCAATTCACCCCTCCACTTT

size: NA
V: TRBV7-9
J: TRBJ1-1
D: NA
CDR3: CASSPRQDMNTEAFF
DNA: TGTGCCAGCAGCCCGAGACAGGATATGAACACTGAAGCTTTCTTT

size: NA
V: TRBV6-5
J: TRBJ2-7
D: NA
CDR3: CASSLTSSHVDEQYF
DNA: TGTGCCAGCAGTCTGACTAGTTCCCACGTCGACGAGCAGTACTTC

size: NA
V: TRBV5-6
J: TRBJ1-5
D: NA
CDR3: CASSLTGSGQPQHF
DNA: TGTGCCAGCAGCTTGACAGGTTCTGGACAGCCCCAGCATTTT

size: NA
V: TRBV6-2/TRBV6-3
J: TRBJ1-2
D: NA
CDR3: CASSYSEAYGYTF
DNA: TGTGCCAGCAGTTACTCGGAGGCCTATGGCTACACCTTC

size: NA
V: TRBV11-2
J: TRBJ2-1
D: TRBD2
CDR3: CASSLGSGVHNEQFF
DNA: TGTGCCAGCAGCTTAGGTAGCGGGGTACACAATGAGCAGTTCTTC

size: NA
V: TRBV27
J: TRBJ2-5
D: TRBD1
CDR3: CASSLSTGTGRETQYF
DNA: TGTGCCAGCAGTTTATCGACGGGGACAGGCCGGGAGACCCAGTACTTC

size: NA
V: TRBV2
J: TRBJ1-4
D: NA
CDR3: CASSEDTIGNVEKLFF
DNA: TGTGCCAGCAGTGAGGACACAATCGGCAATGTTGAAAAACTGTTTTTT

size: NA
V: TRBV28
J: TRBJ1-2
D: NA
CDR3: CASSPFNYGYTF
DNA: TGTGCCAGCAGTCCTTTTAACTATGGCTACACCTTC

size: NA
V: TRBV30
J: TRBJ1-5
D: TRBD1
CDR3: CAQGQGDQPQHF
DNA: TGTGCCCAAGGACAGGGAGATCAGCCCCAGCATTTT

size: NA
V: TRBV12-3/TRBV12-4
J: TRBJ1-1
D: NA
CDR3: CASSLRRNTEAFF
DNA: TGTGCCAGCAGTCTTCGTCGTAACACTGAAGCTTTCTTT

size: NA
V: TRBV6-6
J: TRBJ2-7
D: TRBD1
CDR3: CASRPPGQGHEQYF
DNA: TGTGCCAGCAGACCCCCGGGACAGGGCCACGAGCAGTACTTC

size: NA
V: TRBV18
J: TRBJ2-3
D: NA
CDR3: CASSPQEYSSTDTQYF
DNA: TGTGCCAGCTCACCACAAGAGTACTCTAGCACAGATACGCAGTATTTT